Shown below are 23 T cell receptor beta chains from a single sample sequenced in a study of T cell changes during pregnancy in multiple sclerosis. Libraries were prepared by immunoSEQ multiplex PCR; TCRdb keeps only in-frame clonotypes and omits some of them. The sample contains about 65,000 clones, around 92% of which appear only once. The input for sequencing was CD8+ T cells from peripheral blood mononuclear cells, taken in the third trimester of pregnancy. These receptors came from a female donor in good health, enrolled as a control in a pregnancy study.

The chain couples TRBV10-3 to TRBJ1-5; possibly TRBD1 for D (5 bases). V was trimmed by 0 bases and J by 0 bases, leaving 9 bases between them. CDR1 and CDR2 from the germline V gene are ENHRY and SYGVKD. This CDR3 is 16 amino acids long. The CDR3 DNA sequence: TGTGCCATCAGTGAGTCTTGGGGGGATAGCAATCAGCCCCAGCATTTT. Translated, it gives CAISESWGDSNQPQHF.

This sequence joins TRBV15 and TRBJ1-6, with a possible D match to TRBD1 (5 bases). The CDR3 length is 18 residues. Per germline, CDR1 LNHNV and CDR2 YYDKDF (reference sequence). Deletions cut 0 bases from V and 8 bases from J, with 20 bases between. The CDR3 nucleotides read TGTGCCACCAGCAGAGATATTGTAGGGGCGGGGAGGGATTCACCCCTCCACTTT. Its translation: CATSRDIVGAGRDSPLHF. The variable domain in full, with the rest retrieved from reference TRBV15 and TRBJ1-6, is DAMVIQNPRYQVTQFGKPVTLSCSQTLNHNVMYWYQQKSSQAPKLLFHYYDKDFNNEADTPDNFQSRRPNTSFCFLDIRSPGLGDTAMYLCATSRDIVGAGRDSPLHFGNGTRLTVT.

This chain connects TRBV19 to TRBJ2-1; 10 bases match TRBD1. The CDR3 covers 13 residues. Germline CDR1 is LNHDA and CDR2 is SQIVND (reference sequence). J gave up 5 bases and V 8 bases, and 3 bases lay outside the gene matches. The CDR3 here is CASYGQGDNEQFF. In DNA form, the CDR3 reads TGTGCCAGTTACGGACAGGGGGACAATGAGCAGTTCTTC.

Only one count was recorded for this clone. The chain is built from TRBV7-9 and TRBJ2-7, with 8 bases lining up with TRBD1. Germline lookup yields CDR1 SEHNR and CDR2 FQNEAQ (reference sequence). The CDR3 length is 15 residues. Trimming removed 2 bases from V and 1 base from J; junction bases left unmatched: 4. The CDR3 sequence: CASSLPDRGSYEQYF. In nucleotides, the CDR3 is TGTGCCAGCAGCTTACCAGACAGGGGTTCCTACGAGCAGTACTTC.

V and J are TRBV27 and TRBJ1-2; D gene unclear. CDR3 length: 14 amino acids. Trimming pared 4 bases from V and 4 bases from J, leaving 13 bases between. Looked up from germline, CDR1 is MNHEY and CDR2 is SMNVEV (reference sequence). The CDR3 region is CASSSYTEGYGYTF. The CDR3 region has the DNA TGTGCCAGCAGTTCCTACACCGAGGGCTATGGCTACACCTTC.

The V and J genes are TRBV7-9 and TRBJ1-2; the D is unclear. Trimming pared 4 bases from V and 6 bases from J, leaving 18 bases between. The CDR3 spans 15 residues. Germline V gene sequence: CDR1 SEHNR, CDR2 FQNEAQ (reference sequence). The CDR3 DNA follows: TGTGCCAGCAGCTCGGAACTGACATTTCAGAATGGCTACACCTTC. Translating gives CASSSELTFQNGYTF.

The genes are TRBV27 and TRBJ2-1; D might be TRBD2 (6 bases). Germline-derived CDR1 and CDR2 are MNHEY and SMNVEV (reference sequence). The CDR3 is 15 amino acids. Trimming cost V 6 bases and J 0 bases, with 12 bases left between them. CDR3 DNA sequence: TGTGCCAGCAGACCGGACGGGAGCTCCTACAATGAGCAGTTCTTC. This encodes CASRPDGSSYNEQFF.

This chain connects TRBV7-9 to TRBJ1-1; weak D call: TRBD1 (6 bases). Germline values: CDR1 SEHNR, CDR2 FQNEAQ (reference sequence). V dropped 4 bases and J dropped 3 bases, with 15 bases sitting between them. The CDR3 has 15 amino acids. CDR3 sequence reads: CASSSTYRDYTEAFF. In DNA form, the CDR3 reads TGTGCCAGCAGCTCGACGTACAGGGATTACACTGAAGCTTTCTTT.

V gene TRBV5-6 combines with J gene TRBJ2-3, with 7 bases lining up with TRBD2. Germline CDR1 SGHDT, CDR2 YYEEEE. This CDR3 is 15 amino acids long. The V gene end was trimmed by 1 base and the J gene end by 3 bases; junction bases not matched to a gene: 5. The CDR3 spells CASSLRGDLTDTQYF. The CDR3 region has the DNA TGTGCCAGCAGCTTGCGGGGGGATCTGACAGATACGCAGTATTTT.

The table lists this clone with a count of one. The CDR3 sequence is CASSPRGRKTEAFF. For the CDR3, the DNA is TGTGCCAGCAGTCCGAGGGGGCGTAAAACTGAAGCTTTCTTT. This chain links TRBV7-9 with TRBJ1-1, with TRBD1 identical over 7 bases. The V gene end was trimmed by 6 bases and the J gene end by 5 bases; junction bases not matched to a gene: 9. Germline CDR1 reads SEHNR; CDR2 reads FQNEAQ (reference sequence). The CDR3 is 14 amino acids.

The chain has TRBV13 and TRBJ1-1; a possible D gene is TRBD1 (6 bases). Trimming removed 5 bases at V and 3 bases at J, with 16 bases between. Per germline, CDR1 PRHDT and CDR2 FYEKMQ (reference sequence). CDR3 length equals 15 residues. CDR3 residues: CASSPTGSGHTEAFF. The CDR3 DNA reads as TGTGCCAGCAGCCCTACAGGGTCAGGGCACACTGAAGCTTTCTTT. Full variable domain (remainder filled in from reference TRBV13 and TRBJ1-1): AAGVIQSPRHLIKEKRETATLKCYPIPRHDTVYWYQQGPGQDPQFLISFYEKMQSDKGSIPDRFSAQQFSDYHSELNMSSLELGDSALYFCASSPTGSGHTEAFFGQGTRLTVV.

The chain combines TRBV19 with TRBJ1-1, with D perhaps matching TRBD1 (5 bases). Trimming took 3 bases from V and 0 from J, leaving 11 bases between them. CDR1 and CDR2 (germline): LNHDA, SQIVND (reference sequence). The CDR3 consists of 15 residues. CDR3 DNA: TGTGCCAGTAGTATGTATCAGGGAATGAACACTGAAGCTTTCTTT. Protein: CASSMYQGMNTEAFF.

V gene TRBV7-2 combines with J gene TRBJ2-7; 11 nucleotides agree with TRBD2. The CDR3 spans 16 residues. Per germline, CDR1 SGHTA and CDR2 FQGNSA. V dropped 5 bases and J dropped 2; count of bases not matched to a gene: 8. CDR3 bases: TGTGCCAGCAGCCCCGGTAGCGGGGGGGTAACCTACGAGCAGTACTTC. This encodes CASSPGSGGVTYEQYF.

This chain joins TRBV4-1 and TRBJ2-6; D is possibly TRBD2 (6 bases). The CDR3 has 18 residues. Germline V gives CDR1 MGHRA, CDR2 YSYEKL. The V end was cut by 0 bases, the J end by 1 base, with 13 bases between. This CDR3 is CASSQDAGLSSGANVLTF. DNA of the CDR3: TGCGCCAGCAGCCAAGATGCGGGACTCAGTTCTGGGGCCAACGTCCTGACTTTC.

V and J are TRBV7-9 and TRBJ2-1; D not certain. This CDR3 is built from 14 residues. Germline V gene sequence: CDR1 SEHNR, CDR2 FQNEAQ (reference sequence). Between the trimmed V and J ends, which lost 5 bases and 8 bases, there was a span of 16 bases. The CDR3, as DNA: TGTGCCAGCAGCCCTATCGGCGGCAGCGATGAGCAGTTCTTC. It codes for CASSPIGGSDEQFF.

The V and J genes are TRBV7-9 and TRBJ2-1; tentative D call: TRBD2 (6 bases). Per germline, CDR1 SEHNR and CDR2 FQNEAQ (reference sequence). This CDR3 comprises 13 residues. V lost 2 bases to trimming and J lost 7 bases, with 9 bases between them. In DNA form, the CDR3 reads TGTGCCAGCAGCTTAATAGGGAGGAATGAGCAGTTCTTC. Its translation: CASSLIGRNEQFF.

The CDR3 coding sequence is TGTGCCAGCAGCGTGTCGGGACAGGCTGATCAGCCCCAGCATTTT. Translation: CASSVSGQADQPQHF. The chain has TRBV9 and TRBJ1-5, with TRBD1 matching over 8 bases. CDR3 length: 15 amino acids. Germline CDR1 and CDR2: SGDLS and YYNGEE. Trimming took 2 bases from V and 5 from J; bases not matched to a gene: 6.

The V gene is TRBV7-2, the J gene TRBJ2-3; weak D call: TRBD2 (5 bases). Germline CDR1 is SGHTA and CDR2 is FQGNSA. Trimming shortened V by 7 bases and J by 0 bases, and 14 bases separated the two germline ends. CDR3 length: 15 amino acids. The chain's CDR3 is CASTGSTTSTDTQYF. As DNA, the CDR3 is TGTGCCAGCACTGGGAGCACAACTAGCACAGATACGCAGTATTTT.

The chain combines TRBV7-9 with TRBJ1-1, with a weak D call TRBD1 (6 bases). Trimming left V 3 bases short and J 5 bases short, with 13 bases between. Germline V gene lookup returns CDR1 SEHNR and CDR2 FQNEAQ (reference sequence). The CDR3 is 14 residues long. The CDR3 is CASSFGGAQTEAFF. CDR3 sequence (DNA): TGTGCCAGCAGCTTTGGGGGGGCGCAGACTGAAGCTTTCTTT.

J is TRBJ2-5 and V is TRBV6-5, with 7 bases lining up with TRBD1. The CDR3 is 15 amino acids. V shed 7 bases, J shed 0 bases, and the junction held 8 bases outside the gene matches. Germline V gene lookup returns CDR1 MNHEY and CDR2 SVGAGI. The CDR3 coding sequence is TGTGCCAGCAACAAACAGGGGACCGACCAAGAGACCCAGTACTTC. Its protein is CASNKQGTDQETQYF.

The CDR3 nucleotides read TGTGCCTGGAGTGTAGGAACTAGCGGGGGCCTCGAGCAGTACTTC. Residues: CAWSVGTSGGLEQYF. V usage is TRBV30 and J usage is TRBJ2-7, with 11 bases that match TRBD2. Germline-derived CDR1 and CDR2 are GTSNPN and SVGIG (reference sequence). CDR3 length: 15 residues. The V gene end was trimmed by 0 bases and the J gene end by 6 bases; junction bases not matched to a gene: 7.

A word on this clone: At one end the junction does not follow the germline gene, possibly because of a read error. This sequence joins TRBV10-2 and TRBJ2-3; TRBD2 is a possible D gene (5 bases). The CDR3 is 12 residues long. CDR1 is WSHSY, CDR2 SAAADI, per germline. The CDR3 region is CASSGLGDGSVF. CDR3 sequence (DNA): TGCGCCAGCAGTGGCCTCGGGGATGGAAGTGTATTT.

The chain has TRBV25-1 and TRBJ1-3, with D perhaps matching TRBD1 (6 bases). In germline, CDR1 is MGHDK, CDR2 SYGVNS. Between the trimmed V and J ends, which lost 3 bases and 0 bases, there was a span of 18 bases. This CDR3 is 18 amino acids long. The CDR3 region has the DNA TGTGCCAGCAGTGATAGTCCGGGACACTCATACTCTGGAAACACCATATATTTT. This encodes CASSDSPGHSYSGNTIYF.